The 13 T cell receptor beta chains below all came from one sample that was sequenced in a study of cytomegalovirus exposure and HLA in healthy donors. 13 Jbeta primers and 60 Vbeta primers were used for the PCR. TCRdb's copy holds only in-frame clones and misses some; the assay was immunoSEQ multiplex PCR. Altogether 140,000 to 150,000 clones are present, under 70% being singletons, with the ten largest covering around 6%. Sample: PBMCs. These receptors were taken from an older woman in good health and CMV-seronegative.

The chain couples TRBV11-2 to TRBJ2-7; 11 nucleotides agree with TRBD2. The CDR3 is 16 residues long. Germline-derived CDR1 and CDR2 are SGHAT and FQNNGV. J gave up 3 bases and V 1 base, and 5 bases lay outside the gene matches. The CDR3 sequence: CASSLGTSGGIYEQYF. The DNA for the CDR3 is TGTGCCAGCAGCTTAGGTACTAGCGGGGGCATCTACGAGCAGTACTTC.

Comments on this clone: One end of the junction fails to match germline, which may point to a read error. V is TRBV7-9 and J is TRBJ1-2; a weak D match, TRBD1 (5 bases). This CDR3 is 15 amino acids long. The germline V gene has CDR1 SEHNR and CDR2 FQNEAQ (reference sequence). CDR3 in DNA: TGTTCCAGCAGCTCCTCTGGGGGGGGGAACTATGGCTACACCTTC. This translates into CSSSSSGGGNYGYTF.

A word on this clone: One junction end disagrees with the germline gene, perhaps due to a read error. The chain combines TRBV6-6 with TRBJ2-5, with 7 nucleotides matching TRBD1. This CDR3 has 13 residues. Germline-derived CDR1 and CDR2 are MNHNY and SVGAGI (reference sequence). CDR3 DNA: TGTGCCACCAGTAAGGGGGCTCGGGAGACCCAGTACTTC. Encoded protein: CATSKGARETQYF.

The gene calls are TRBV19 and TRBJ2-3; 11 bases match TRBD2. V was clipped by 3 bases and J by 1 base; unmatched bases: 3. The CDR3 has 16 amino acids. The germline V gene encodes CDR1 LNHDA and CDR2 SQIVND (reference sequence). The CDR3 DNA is TGTGCCAGTAGTATTCTACTAGCGGGAGGCACAGATACGCAGTATTTT. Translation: CASSILLAGGTDTQYF.

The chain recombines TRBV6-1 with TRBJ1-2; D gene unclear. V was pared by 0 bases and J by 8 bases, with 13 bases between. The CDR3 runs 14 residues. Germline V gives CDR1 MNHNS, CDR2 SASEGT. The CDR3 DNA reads TGTGCCAGCAGTGAAGCTGGACTGCCTGGGGGCTACACCTTC. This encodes CASSEAGLPGGYTF.

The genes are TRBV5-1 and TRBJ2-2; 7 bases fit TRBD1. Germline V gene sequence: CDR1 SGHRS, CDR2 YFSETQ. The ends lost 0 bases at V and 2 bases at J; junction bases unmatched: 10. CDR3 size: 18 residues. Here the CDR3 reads CASSLVPGGEVNTGELFF. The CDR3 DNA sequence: TGCGCCAGCAGCTTGGTTCCAGGGGGTGAGGTCAACACCGGGGAGCTGTTTTTT.

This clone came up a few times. CDR3 residues: CARSCGSGLAGGPWGNEQFF. CDR3 nucleotide sequence: TGTGCCAGAAGCTGCGGGTCTGGCCTAGCGGGAGGTCCGTGGGGCAATGAGCAGTTCTTC. The chain carries TRBV5-3 and TRBJ2-1; TRBD2 matches 11 bases. TRBV5-3 is classed as an ORF, of uncertain function. CDR3 length: 20 amino acids. Trimming cost V 3 bases and J 6 bases; bases outside gene matches: 20.

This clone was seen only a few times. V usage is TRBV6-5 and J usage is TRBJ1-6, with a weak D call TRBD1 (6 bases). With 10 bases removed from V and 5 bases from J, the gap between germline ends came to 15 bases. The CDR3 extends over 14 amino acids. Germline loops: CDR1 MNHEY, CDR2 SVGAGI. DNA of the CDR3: TGTGCCACCAAGAGGGACACCAATAATTCACCCCTCCACTTT. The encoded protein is CATKRDTNNSPLHF.

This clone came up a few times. CDR3 sequence (DNA): TGCGCCAGCAGTCAAAATCCCGGAGGGCTCCAGAACACTGAAGCTTTCTTT. Its translation is CASSQNPGGLQNTEAFF. The rearrangement uses TRBV23-1 and TRBJ1-1; D gene unclear. TRBV23-1 is annotated as an ORF whose role is uncertain. Trimming removed 2 bases at V and 1 base at J, with 17 bases between. The CDR3 has 17 residues.

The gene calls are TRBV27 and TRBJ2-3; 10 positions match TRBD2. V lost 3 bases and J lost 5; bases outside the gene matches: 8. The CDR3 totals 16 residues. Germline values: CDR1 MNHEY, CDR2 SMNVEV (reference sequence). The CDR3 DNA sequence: TGTGCCAGCAGTTTCAGGCTAGCGGGAGTTGGAGATACGCAGTATTTT. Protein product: CASSFRLAGVGDTQYF.

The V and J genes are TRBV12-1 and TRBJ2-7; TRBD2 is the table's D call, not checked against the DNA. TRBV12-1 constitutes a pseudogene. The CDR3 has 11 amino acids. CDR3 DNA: TGTGCCAGCAGCGACGAGAGGGAGCAGTACTTC. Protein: CASSDEREQYF.

CDR3 residues: CASSFFSDSTEQYF. In DNA form, the CDR3 reads TGTGCCAGCAGCTTCTTTTCGGACTCCACCGAGCAGTACTTC. The chain couples TRBV5-4 to TRBJ2-7; D might be TRBD2 (5 bases). Per germline, CDR1 SGHNT and CDR2 YYREEE (reference sequence). Trimming removed 2 bases from V and 6 bases from J, with 15 bases in between. This CDR3 comprises 14 residues.

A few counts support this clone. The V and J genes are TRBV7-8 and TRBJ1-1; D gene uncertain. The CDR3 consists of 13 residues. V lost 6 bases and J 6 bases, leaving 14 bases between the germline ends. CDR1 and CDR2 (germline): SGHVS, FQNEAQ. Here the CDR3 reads CASRGLRRPEAFF. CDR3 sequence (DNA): TGTGCCAGCAGAGGTCTAAGGAGGCCTGAAGCTTTCTTT.